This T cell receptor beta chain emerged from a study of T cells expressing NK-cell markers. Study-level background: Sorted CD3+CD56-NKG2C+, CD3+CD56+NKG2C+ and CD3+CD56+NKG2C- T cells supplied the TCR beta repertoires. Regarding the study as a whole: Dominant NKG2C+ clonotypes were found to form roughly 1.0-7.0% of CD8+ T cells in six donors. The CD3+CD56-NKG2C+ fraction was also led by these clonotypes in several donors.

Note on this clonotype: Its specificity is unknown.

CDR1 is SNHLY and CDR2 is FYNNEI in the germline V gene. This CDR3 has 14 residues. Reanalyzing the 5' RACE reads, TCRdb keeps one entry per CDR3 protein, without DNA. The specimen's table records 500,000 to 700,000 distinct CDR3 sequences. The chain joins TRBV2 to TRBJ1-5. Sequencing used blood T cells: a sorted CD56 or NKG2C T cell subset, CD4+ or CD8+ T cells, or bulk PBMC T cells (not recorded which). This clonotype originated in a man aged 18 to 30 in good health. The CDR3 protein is CASNQEYSNQPQHF.